This T cell receptor (beta chain) stems from a study of CD8 T cells in ankylosing spondylitis. Findings of the study overall: For ankylosing spondylitis blood, a TCR beta motif of about eight highly homologous variants appeared characteristic.

TCRdb redid the calling of the 5' RACE reads with MiXCR, one entry per CDR3 protein. This sample yields roughly 440,000 distinct CDR3 sequences, of which 15% to 20% are seen a single time; 0.95% to 1.1% belongs to the top ten. As for this clonotype: Its specificity is unknown.

V dropped 8 bases and J dropped 1 base, with 8 bases sitting between them. Germline values: CDR1 LNHDA, CDR2 SQIVND (reference sequence). There are 13 residues in the CDR3. This chain joins TRBV19 and TRBJ2-2; TRBD1 is a possible D gene (5 bases). The receptor comes from a male donor with ankylosing spondylitis. Sample: blood, either unsorted or a sorted T cell fraction (not recorded which). Here the CDR3 DNA reads TGTGCCAGTCCAGGGTTGAACACCGGGGAGCTGTTTTTT. Translation: CASPGLNTGELFF. Filled out from reference TRBV19 and TRBJ2-2, the complete variable domain reads DGGITQSPKYLFRKEGQNVTLSCEQNLNHDAMYWYRQDPGQGLRLIYYSQIVNDFQKGDIAEGYSVSREKKESFPLTVTSAQKNPTAFYLCASPGLNTGELFFGEGSRLTVL.